A selection of T cell receptor beta chains follows, all from one sample in a study of beta chain features in type 1 diabetes. Profiling relied on immunoSEQ multiplex PCR, and the TCRdb table lists in-frame clones only, not all of them. The table includes some 500,000 clones, about an eighth detected once. Sequencing was done on a sample of naive CD4+ T cells from blood. All receptors derive from a woman under 30 in good health. The CDR3 runs from the conserved cysteine through the conserved F or W. The order of the fields is J gene, V gene, CDR3 protein.

J gene: TRBJ2-2; V gene: TRBV6-6; CDR3 protein: CASKSSSLRELFF
J gene: TRBJ2-7; V gene: TRBV7-2; CDR3 protein: CASSLGGTAYEQYF
J gene: TRBJ2-5; V gene: TRBV14; CDR3 protein: CASSPRGRPQETQYF
J gene: TRBJ2-5; V gene: TRBV27; CDR3 protein: CASSFKGGGGETQYF
J gene: TRBJ2-3; V gene: TRBV11-2; CDR3 protein: CASSRGTLGTDTQYF
J gene: TRBJ2-3; V gene: TRBV4-2; CDR3 protein: CASSQESGSDTQYF
J gene: TRBJ1-6; V gene: TRBV9; CDR3 protein: CASSVGFHSPLHF
J gene: TRBJ2-3; V gene: TRBV28; CDR3 protein: CASSLKFSVVHTQYF
J gene: TRBJ2-7; V gene: TRBV7-9; CDR3 protein: CASSLVGPGLF
J gene: TRBJ2-1; V gene: TRBV27; CDR3 protein: CASSSRTRRNEQFF